The rows below give T cell receptor beta chains drawn from one sample of a study of blood T cell repertoires in COVID-19. Using immunoSEQ multiplex PCR, the repertoire was profiled, and TCRdb retains in-frame clones only, with some absent. The sample holds approximately 240,000 clones, over 75% seen once. The sequencing sample was made of PBMCs or T cells enriched from blood (not recorded which). These receptors were collected from a woman between 18 and 30 years old in a cohort exposed to, infected with or recovered from COVID-19 (not recorded which). Each CDR3 is given without its conserved first and last residue.

cdr3_length	v_call	j_call	cdr3_aa
15	TRBV5-1	TRBJ1-5	ASSLGPRSRGDQPQH
12	TRBV19	TRBJ2-7	ASSASGTPYEQY
13	TRBV28	TRBJ2-1	ASSRTSGSYNEQF
12	TRBV2	TRBJ1-3	ASEFSGSGNTIY
14	TRBV13	TRBJ2-5	ASSLAGGGLQETQY
11	TRBV5-5	TRBJ1-2	ASSSGRGGGYT
15	TRBV19	TRBJ1-5	ASSIVRQGVLNQPQH
14	TRBV29-1	TRBJ1-2	SVEDLGGRKDYGYT
12	TRBV28	TRBJ1-4	ASSYKGQSEKLF
10	TRBV5-8	TRBJ1-2	ASSFSQDGYT
10	TRBV28	TRBJ1-2	ASSQGGEGYT
12	TRBV5-5	TRBJ1-4	ASSLGDFSEKLF
13	TRBV13	TRBJ2-7	ASSSTGTGPYEQY
12	TRBV12-2	TRBJ1-1	ASRLTGLDTEAF
12	TRBV6-5	TRBJ2-1	ASSTGSRYNEQF
12	TRBV7-3	TRBJ1-2	ASSFGSTNYGYT
13	TRBV11-2	TRBJ1-6	ASSSGQADNSPLH
14	TRBV2	TRBJ2-3	ASSEAGTGSTDTQY
12	TRBV19	TRBJ1-1	ASSPTGGALRAF
11	TRBV29-1	TRBJ2-1	SAVSGPYNEQF
13	TRBV6-1	TRBJ1-6	ASSDDRGWNSPLH
12	TRBV5-1	TRBJ1-2	ASSLGWPNYGYT
11	TRBV9	TRBJ1-2	ASSPLGQEGYT
13	TRBV5-1	TRBJ1-5	ASSLFGESNQPQH
11	TRBV7-9	TRBJ1-2	ASSSLDRNGYT
13	TRBV2	TRBJ1-5	ASSERAYSNQPQH
15	TRBV27	TRBJ1-2	ASRSGTGGSRAYGYT
11	TRBV7-3	TRBJ1-1	ASSPQGSTEAF
13	TRBV4-1	TRBJ1-4	ASSQLPSTNEKLF
12	TRBV7-9	TRBJ2-7	ASSLVRGSFEQY
11	TRBV18	TRBJ2-5	ASSPANQETQY
13	TRBV19	TRBJ2-1	ATISGTSRYNEQF
12	TRBV5-1	TRBJ2-1	ASRAESSYNEQF
11	TRBV2	TRBJ1-1	ASSDRVGTEAF
11	TRBV29-1	TRBJ2-5	SGGQGIQETQY
12	TRBV27	TRBJ1-6	ASSPGTGGSPLH
11	TRBV3-1/TRBV3-2	TRBJ1-1	ASSHERGTEAF
13	TRBV11-3	TRBJ2-1	ASSSAGVAYNEQF
12	TRBV27	TRBJ1-5	ASSFSGHENLQH
11	TRBV19	TRBJ1-4	ATSGGGVEKLF
13	TRBV28	TRBJ2-7	ASSPLLTQTYEQY
11	TRBV5-4	TRBJ2-5	ASSLLTVETQY
11	TRBV30	TRBJ2-1	AWTQEGTGHGI
10	TRBV12-3/TRBV12-4	TRBJ1-2	ASSSGGYGYT
12	TRBV13	TRBJ2-7	ASSRLQRAHEQY
13	TRBV7-3	TRBJ2-7	ASSLQAGVTYEQY
12	TRBV11-2	TRBJ2-5	ASSVYRSRETQY
12	TRBV7-9	TRBJ2-3	ASYRAGGTDTQY
13	TRBV5-3	TRBJ2-2	ARSAPGLVTGELF
14	TRBV27	TRBJ2-3	ASSVGTSGGADTQY
14	TRBV15	TRBJ2-1	ATSRDLAGGPSEQF
15	TRBV7-2	TRBJ2-1	ASSLSASGRTYNEQF
12	TRBV28	TRBJ1-6	ASLQALPWSPLH
12	TRBV5-8	TRBJ2-5	ASSSDGGRETQY
12	TRBV28	TRBJ2-7	ASSLAGGPHEQY